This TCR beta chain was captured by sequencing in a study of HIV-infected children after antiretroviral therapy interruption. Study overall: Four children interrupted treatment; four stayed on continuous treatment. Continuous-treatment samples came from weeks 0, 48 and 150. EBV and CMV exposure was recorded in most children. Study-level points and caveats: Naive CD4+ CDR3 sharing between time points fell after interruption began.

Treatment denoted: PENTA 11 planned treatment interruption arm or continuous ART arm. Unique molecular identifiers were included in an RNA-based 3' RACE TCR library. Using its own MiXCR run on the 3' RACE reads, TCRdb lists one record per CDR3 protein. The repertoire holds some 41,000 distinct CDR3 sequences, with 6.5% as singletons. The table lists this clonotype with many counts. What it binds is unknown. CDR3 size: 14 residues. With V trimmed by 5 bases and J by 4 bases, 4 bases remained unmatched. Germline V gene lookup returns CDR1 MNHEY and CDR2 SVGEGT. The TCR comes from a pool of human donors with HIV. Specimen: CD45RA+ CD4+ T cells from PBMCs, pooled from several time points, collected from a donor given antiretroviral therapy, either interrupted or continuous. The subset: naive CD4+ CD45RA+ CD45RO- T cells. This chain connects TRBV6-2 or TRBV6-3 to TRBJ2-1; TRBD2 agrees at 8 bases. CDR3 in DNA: TGTGCCAGCAGTAGCGGGAGTCTTTACAATGAGCAGTTCTTC. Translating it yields CASSSGSLYNEQFF.